The table lists the clone carrying this TCR beta chain with many counts. Its target is unknown. Both previously described methods and listed TCR primers were employed to make bulk TCR libraries. TCRdb re-analysed the PCR reads in MiXCR, keeping a single row per CDR3 protein. Of tens of thousands of distinct CDR3 sequences listed, around a fifth are singletons. CDR1 is LGHDT and CDR2 is YNNKEL in the germline V gene (reference sequence). After removal of 5 bases from V and 4 bases from J, the junction contained 5 bases not matched to a gene. The CDR3 contains 14 residues. This sample was included in a study of molecular identifiers for immune sequencing clone quantification. Whole-study context: Replicate experiments divided RNA from roughly 21,000 or 96,000 naive CD8 cells into five parts and sequenced four.

Overall study results and limits: Clones carrying above 20 RNA copies accounted for over 99% of effector molecules, under 1% in naive cells.

The naive CD8 libraries originated from between about 18,000 and 1,000,000 sorted cells and drew on 10%, 30% or 50% RNA. This TCR was sampled from a human donor in good health. Some libraries in this study had Jurkat cell RNA spiked in. Input material: naive CD8+ T cells from blood, with Jurkat cell RNA spiked in. Regarding subset: FACS-sorted CD8+CD4-CCR7+CD45RA+ naive T cells. The chain joins TRBV3-1 to TRBJ2-7, with TRBD1 matching over 10 bases. CDR3 DNA: TGTGCCAGCAGCTATGGACAGGGGGGTTACGAGCAGTACTTC. Amino acids: CASSYGQGGYEQYF.